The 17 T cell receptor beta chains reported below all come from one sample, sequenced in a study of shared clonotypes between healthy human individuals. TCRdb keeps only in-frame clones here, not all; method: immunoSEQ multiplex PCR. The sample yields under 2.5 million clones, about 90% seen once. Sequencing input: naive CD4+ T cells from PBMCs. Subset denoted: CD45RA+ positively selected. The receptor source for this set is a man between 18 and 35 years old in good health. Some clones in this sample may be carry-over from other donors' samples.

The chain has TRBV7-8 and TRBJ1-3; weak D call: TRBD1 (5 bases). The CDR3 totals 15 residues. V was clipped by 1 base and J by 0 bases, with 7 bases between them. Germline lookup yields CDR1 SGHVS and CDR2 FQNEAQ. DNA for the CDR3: TGTGCCAGCAGCTTAGGACAGATCTCTGGAAACACCATATATTTT. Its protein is CASSLGQISGNTIYF. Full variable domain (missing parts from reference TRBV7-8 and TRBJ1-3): GAGVSQSPRYKVAKRGQDVALRCDPISGHVSLFWYQQALGQGPEFLTYFQNEAQLDKSGLPSDRFFAERPEGSVSTLKIQRTQQEDSAVYLCASSLGQISGNTIYFGEGSWLTVV.

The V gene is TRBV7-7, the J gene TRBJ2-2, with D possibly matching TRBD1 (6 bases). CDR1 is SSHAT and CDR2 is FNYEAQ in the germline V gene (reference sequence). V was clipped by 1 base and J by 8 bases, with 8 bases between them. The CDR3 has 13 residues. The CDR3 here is CASSLDRAGELFF. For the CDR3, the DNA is TGTGCCAGCAGCTTAGACAGGGCTGGGGAGCTGTTTTTT.

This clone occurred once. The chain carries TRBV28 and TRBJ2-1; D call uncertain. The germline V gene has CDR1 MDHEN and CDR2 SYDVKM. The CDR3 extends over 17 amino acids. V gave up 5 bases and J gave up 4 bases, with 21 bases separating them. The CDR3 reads CASSLTRTRWAYNEQFF. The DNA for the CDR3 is TGTGCCAGCAGTCTGACCCGGACCCGGTGGGCTTACAATGAGCAGTTCTTC.

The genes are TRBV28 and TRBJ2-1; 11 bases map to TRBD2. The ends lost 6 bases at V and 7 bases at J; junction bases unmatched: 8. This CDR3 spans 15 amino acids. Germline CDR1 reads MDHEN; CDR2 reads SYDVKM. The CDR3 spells CASSPTSGTRNEQFF. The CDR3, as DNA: TGTGCCAGCAGCCCGACTAGCGGGACGCGGAATGAGCAGTTCTTC.

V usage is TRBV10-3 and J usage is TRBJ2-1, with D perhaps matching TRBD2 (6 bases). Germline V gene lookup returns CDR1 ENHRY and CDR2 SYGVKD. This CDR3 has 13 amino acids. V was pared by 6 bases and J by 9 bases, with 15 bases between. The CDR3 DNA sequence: TGTGCCATCAGCCCGGGACGGGAGATTGAGCAGTTCTTC. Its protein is CAISPGREIEQFF.

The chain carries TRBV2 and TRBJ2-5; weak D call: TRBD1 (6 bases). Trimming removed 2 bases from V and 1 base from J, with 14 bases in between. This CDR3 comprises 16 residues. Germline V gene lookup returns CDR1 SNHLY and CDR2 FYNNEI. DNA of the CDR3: TGTGCCAGCAGTGAATCACAGGGCAGAAGCCAAGAGACCCAGTACTTC. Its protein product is CASSESQGRSQETQYF.

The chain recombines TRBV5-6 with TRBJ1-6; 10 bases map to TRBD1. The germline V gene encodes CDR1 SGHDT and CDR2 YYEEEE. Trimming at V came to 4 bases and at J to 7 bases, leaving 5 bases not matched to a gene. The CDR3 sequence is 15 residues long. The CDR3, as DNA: TGTGCCAGCAGCCCGAGGACAGGGGGGAATTCACCCCTCCACTTT. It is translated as CASSPRTGGNSPLHF.

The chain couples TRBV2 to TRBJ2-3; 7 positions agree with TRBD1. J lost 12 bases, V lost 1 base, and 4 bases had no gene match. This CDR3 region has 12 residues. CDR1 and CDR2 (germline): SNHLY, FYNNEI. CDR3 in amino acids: CASSEGTGNQYF. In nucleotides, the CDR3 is TGTGCCAGCAGTGAAGGGACAGGTAATCAGTATTTT.

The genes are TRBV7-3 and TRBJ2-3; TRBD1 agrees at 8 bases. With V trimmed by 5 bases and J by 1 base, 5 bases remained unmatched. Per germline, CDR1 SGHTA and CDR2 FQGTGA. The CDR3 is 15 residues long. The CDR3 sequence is CASSPTGGGTDTQYF. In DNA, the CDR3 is TGTGCCAGCAGCCCTACAGGGGGTGGCACAGATACGCAGTATTTT.

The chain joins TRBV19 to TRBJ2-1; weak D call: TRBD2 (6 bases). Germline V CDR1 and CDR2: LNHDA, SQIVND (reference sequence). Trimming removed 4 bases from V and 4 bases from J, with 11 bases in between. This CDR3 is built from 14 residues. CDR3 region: CASSRDSGYNEQFF. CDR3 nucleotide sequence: TGTGCCAGTAGTAGGGACTCCGGTTACAATGAGCAGTTCTTC.

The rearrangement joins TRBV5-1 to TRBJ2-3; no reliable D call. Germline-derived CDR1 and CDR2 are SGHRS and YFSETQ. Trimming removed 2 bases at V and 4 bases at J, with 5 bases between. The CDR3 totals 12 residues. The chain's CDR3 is CASSFIPDTQYF. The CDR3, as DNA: TGCGCCAGCAGCTTCATCCCAGATACGCAGTATTTT.

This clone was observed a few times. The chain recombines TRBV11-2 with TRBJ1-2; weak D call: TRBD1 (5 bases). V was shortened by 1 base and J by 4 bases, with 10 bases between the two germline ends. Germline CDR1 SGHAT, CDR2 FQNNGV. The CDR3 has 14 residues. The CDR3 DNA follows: TGTGCCAGCAGCTTAGCGGGGACGCTCTATGGCTACACCTTC. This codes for CASSLAGTLYGYTF.

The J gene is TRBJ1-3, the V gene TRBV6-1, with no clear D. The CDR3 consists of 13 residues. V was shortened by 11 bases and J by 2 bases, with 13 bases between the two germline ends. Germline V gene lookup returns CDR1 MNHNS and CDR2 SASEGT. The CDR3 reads CAGSSVAGNTIYF. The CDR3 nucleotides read TGTGCCGGGTCGTCTGTCGCTGGAAACACCATATATTTT.

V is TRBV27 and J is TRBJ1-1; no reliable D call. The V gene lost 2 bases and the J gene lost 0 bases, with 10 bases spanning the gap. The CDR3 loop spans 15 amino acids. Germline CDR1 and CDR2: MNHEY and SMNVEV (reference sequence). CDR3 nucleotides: TGTGCCAGCAGTTTAGGTTCAGCCCTGAACACTGAAGCTTTCTTT. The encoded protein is CASSLGSALNTEAFF.

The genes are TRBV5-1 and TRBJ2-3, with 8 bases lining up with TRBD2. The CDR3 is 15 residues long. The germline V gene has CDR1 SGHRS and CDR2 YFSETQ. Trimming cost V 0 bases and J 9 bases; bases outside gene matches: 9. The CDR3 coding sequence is TGCGCCAGCAGCTTGGCACGGGAGGGCCCCGTCACGCAGTATTTT. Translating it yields CASSLAREGPVTQYF.

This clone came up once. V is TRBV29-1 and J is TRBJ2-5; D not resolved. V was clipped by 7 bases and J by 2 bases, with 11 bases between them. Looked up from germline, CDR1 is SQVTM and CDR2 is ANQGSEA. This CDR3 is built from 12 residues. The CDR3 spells CSAPDQQETQYF. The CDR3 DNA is TGCAGCGCTCCGGACCAGCAAGAGACCCAGTACTTC. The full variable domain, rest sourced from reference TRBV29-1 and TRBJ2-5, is SAVISQKPSRDICQRGTSLTIQCQVDSQVTMMFWYRQQPGQSLTLIATANQGSEATYESGFVIDKFPISRPNLTFSTLTVSNMSPEDSSIYLCSAPDQQETQYFGPGTRLLVL.

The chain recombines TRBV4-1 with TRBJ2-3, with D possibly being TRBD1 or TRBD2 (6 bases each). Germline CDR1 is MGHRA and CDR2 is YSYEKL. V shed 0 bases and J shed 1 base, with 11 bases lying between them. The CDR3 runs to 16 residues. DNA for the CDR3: TGCGCCAGCAGCCAAGATCCGGGGGCTGGCACAGATACGCAGTATTTT. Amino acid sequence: CASSQDPGAGTDTQYF.